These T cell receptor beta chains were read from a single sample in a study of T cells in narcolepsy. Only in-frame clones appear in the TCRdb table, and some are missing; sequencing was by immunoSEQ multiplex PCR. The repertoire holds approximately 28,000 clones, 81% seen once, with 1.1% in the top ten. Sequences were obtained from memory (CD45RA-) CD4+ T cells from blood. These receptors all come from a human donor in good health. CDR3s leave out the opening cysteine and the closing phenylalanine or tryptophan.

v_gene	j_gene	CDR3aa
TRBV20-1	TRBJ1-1	SATPAGGQL
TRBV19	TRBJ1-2	ASSIGGTNYGYT
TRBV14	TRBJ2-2	ASSQVVPTGELF
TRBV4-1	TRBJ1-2	ASSQLQGADYGYT
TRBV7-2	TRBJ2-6	ASSSATRRGASGANVLT
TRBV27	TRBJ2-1	ASSLLGDNEQF
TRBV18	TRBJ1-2	ASSPEGQSYGYT
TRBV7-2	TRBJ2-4	ASGEGKNIQY
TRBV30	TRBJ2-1	AWSGGRNEQF
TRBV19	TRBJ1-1	ASSPGTGTNTEAF
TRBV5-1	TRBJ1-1	ASSGTGIMGTEAF
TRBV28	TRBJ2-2	ASSLVGTGELF
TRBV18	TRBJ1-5	ASSPLQGKQPQH
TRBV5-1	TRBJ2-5	ASSLQPGPQETQY
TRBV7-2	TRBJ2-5	ASSLYGGKTQY
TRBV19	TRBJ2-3	ASSISGREWDTQY
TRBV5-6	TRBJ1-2	ASSFAQSANYGYT
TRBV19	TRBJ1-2	ASSIISTANYGYT
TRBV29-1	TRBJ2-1	SVRPSSYNEQF
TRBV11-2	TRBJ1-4	ASSLGQGAYGGEKLF
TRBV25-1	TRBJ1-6	ASSAATKGSPLH
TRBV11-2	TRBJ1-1	ASSQPGQGTEAF
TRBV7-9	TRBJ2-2	ASNTRGELF
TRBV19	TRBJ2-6	ASTWAGANVLT
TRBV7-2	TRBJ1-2	ASGSRPGLGYT
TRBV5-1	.	ASSSAAGGYEQY
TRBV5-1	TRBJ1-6	ASSVQGDNSPLH
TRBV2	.	ASSGRTGGGNYEQY
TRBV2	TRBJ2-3	ASSETLDGGTQY
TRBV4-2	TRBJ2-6	ASSQESRTGANVLT
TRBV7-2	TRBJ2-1	ASSLAGLVYNEQF
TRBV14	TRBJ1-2	ASSQDFGRSNYGYT
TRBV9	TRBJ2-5	ASSVVPPVITSGRATVCETQY
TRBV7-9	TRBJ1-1	ASSLAAENTEAF
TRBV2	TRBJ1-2	ASSGQGAGGYT
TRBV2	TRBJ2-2	ASSDRVPGGELF
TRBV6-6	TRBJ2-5	ASSPSLIETQY
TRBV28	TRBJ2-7	ATYSGSTYEQY
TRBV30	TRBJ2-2	AWRPPGGYGELF
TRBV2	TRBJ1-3	ASSSGDTGNTIY
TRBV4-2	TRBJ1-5	ASSQDGSGRGQPQH
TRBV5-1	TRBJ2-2	ASSMTSKGIGELF
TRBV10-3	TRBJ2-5	AISESTTQETQY
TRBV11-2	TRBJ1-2	ASSLGPSGTGYT
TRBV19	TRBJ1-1	ASSVQGLGGTEAF
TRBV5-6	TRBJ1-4	ASSPSGLTYEKLF
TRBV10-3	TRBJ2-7	AISESGVVNEQY
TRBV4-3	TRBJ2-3	ASSQGGGGTSVDTQY
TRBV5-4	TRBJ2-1	ASSLSGLDYNEQF